The clone carrying this TCR beta chain has a count of ten or more. The antigen remains unidentified. The data originate from a study of blood T cells in healthy people across ages. General observations from the study: Long-lived donors carried more naive CD4+ cells and greater diversity than aged donors. The percentage of naive T cells correlated strongly with TCR beta diversity.

Alongside a J-beta primer mix, a sample-barcoded 5' primer served in a second PCR lasting roughly 7 to 12 cycles. TCRdb passed the 5' RACE reads through MiXCR, listing each CDR3 protein once. This table holds around 800,000 distinct CDR3 sequences, under 55% found once. Every donor contributed about 10 milliliters of peripheral blood by blood draw. Per-sample yields of isolated PBMCs were at least 6 million. V was trimmed by 5 bases and J by 6 bases, leaving 14 bases between them. Germline V gene lookup returns CDR1 MNHNY and CDR2 SVGAGI (reference sequence). CDR3 length: 13 residues. Sequences were obtained from blood. The receptor's source is a man aged 55 to 70 in good health. The V gene is TRBV6-6, the J gene TRBJ2-7, with unresolved D. For the CDR3, the DNA is TGTGCCAGCAGTCCCAAGGCCCTCGGCGAGCAGTACTTC. Translated, it gives CASSPKALGEQYF.